The 19 T cell receptor beta chains below were found in one sample sequenced in a study of blood T cell repertoires in COVID-19. Using immunoSEQ multiplex PCR, the repertoire was profiled, and TCRdb retains in-frame clones only, with some absent. The sample consists of 55,000 to 80,000 clones, approximately 91% of them appearing once. The source material was peripheral blood. The source of these receptors is a human donor in a cohort sampled during active COVID-19.

This chain links TRBV5-1 with TRBJ2-7; a possible D gene is TRBD1 (5 bases). Germline V lookup: CDR1 SGHRS, CDR2 YFSETQ. This CDR3 spans 15 amino acids. Deletions cut 2 bases from V and 3 bases from J, with 15 bases between. CDR3 residues: CASSFEAQGGYEQYF. The DNA for the CDR3 is TGCGCCAGCAGCTTTGAGGCCCAGGGTGGCTACGAGCAGTACTTC.

This chain connects TRBV27 to TRBJ1-5; the D gene is possibly TRBD1 (6 bases). Between the trimmed V and J ends, which lost 6 bases and 5 bases, there was a span of 14 bases. The V gene's germline CDR1 is MNHEY and CDR2 SMNVEV (reference sequence). This CDR3 spans 14 amino acids. The CDR3 protein is CASRPTGPYQPQHF. CDR3 nucleotide sequence: TGTGCCAGCAGGCCTACAGGGCCGTATCAGCCCCAGCATTTT.

This clone was observed a handful of times. The chain employs TRBV28 and TRBJ2-7; 9 nucleotides align to TRBD2. CDR1 MDHEN and CDR2 SYDVKM come from the germline V gene. The CDR3 has 15 residues. The trim removed 7 bases at V and 0 bases at J, leaving 7 bases unmatched. The CDR3 sequence: CASNSAGGTSYEQYF. Here the CDR3 DNA reads TGTGCCAGCAATTCGGCGGGAGGGACCTCCTACGAGCAGTACTTC.

The V gene is TRBV28, the J gene TRBJ2-2, with TRBD1 as a possible D gene (6 bases). Germline V gene data show CDR1 as MDHEN and CDR2 as SYDVKM. V was cut by 5 bases and J by 3 bases, with 10 bases left in between. The length of the CDR3 is 14 residues. CDR3 DNA: TGTGCCAGCAGTGAGGACAGCTACACCGGGGAGCTGTTTTTT. This codes for CASSEDSYTGELFF.

Here the CDR3 DNA reads TGTGCCAGCAGTGAATATGGAGGCACGGATGGCTACACCTTC. Translating gives CASSEYGGTDGYTF. The gene calls are TRBV25-1 and TRBJ1-2; D is unclear. V gave up 0 bases and J gave up 6 bases, with 11 bases separating them. CDR1 is MGHDK and CDR2 is SYGVNS in the germline V gene. The CDR3 sequence is 14 residues long.

The chain couples TRBV11-2 to TRBJ2-7, with D tentatively TRBD2 (6 bases). Germline V gives CDR1 SGHAT, CDR2 FQNNGV. This CDR3 has 16 amino acids. Trimming stripped 0 bases from V and 4 bases from J, with 16 bases between. In DNA, the CDR3 is TGTGCCAGCAGCTTAGATCCGGAGGGAATCAAATACGAGCAGTACTTC. It yields the protein CASSLDPEGIKYEQYF.

This clone was recorded only once. J is TRBJ1-5 and V is TRBV7-2; 10 bases map to TRBD1. Germline CDR1 reads SGHTA; CDR2 reads FQGNSA. V gave up 2 bases and J gave up 6 bases; unmatched junction bases: 4. The CDR3 runs 15 residues. As DNA, the CDR3 is TGTGCCAGCAGCTTATCCGGGACAGGGGTTCAGCCCCAGCATTTT. As protein: CASSLSGTGVQPQHF.

The CDR3 sequence: CASSYRVAGTQETQYF. The CDR3 DNA reads as TGTGCCAGCAGCTATCGGGTAGCGGGAACCCAAGAGACCCAGTACTTC. V gene TRBV9 combines with J gene TRBJ2-5; 8 positions match TRBD2. V gave up 4 bases and J gave up 1 base; unmatched junction bases: 9. The CDR3 spans 16 residues. CDR1 is SGDLS and CDR2 is YYNGEE in the germline V gene.

The rearrangement joins TRBV4-1 to TRBJ2-3; D is unresolved. This CDR3 spans 13 amino acids. From germline, CDR1 is MGHRA and CDR2 YSYEKL. Trimming cost V 2 bases and J 2 bases, with 5 bases left between them. In DNA, the CDR3 is TGCGCCAGCAGCCAACCGTCCACAGATACGCAGTATTTT. Residues: CASSQPSTDTQYF.

The rearrangement links TRBV4-3 to TRBJ2-7; 12 nucleotides agree with TRBD1. The trim removed 0 bases at V and 7 bases at J, leaving 10 bases unmatched. Per the germline V gene, CDR1 is LGHNA and CDR2 is YSLEER. This CDR3 has 17 residues. The CDR3 nucleotides read TGCGCCAGCAGCCAAGATCGCATCGGGACAGGGGGCGGGGAGCAGTACTTC. It yields the protein CASSQDRIGTGGGEQYF.

The chain is built from TRBV7-8 and TRBJ2-1; 9 bases align to TRBD1. The V segment lost 4 bases and the J segment 0 bases; nucleotides outside the gene matches: 4. The CDR3 is 16 amino acids. Germline V gives CDR1 SGHVS, CDR2 FQNEAQ. DNA of the CDR3: TGTGCCAGCAGCTCAGGGACAGGGAGCTCCTACAATGAGCAGTTCTTC. Amino acids: CASSSGTGSSYNEQFF.

The chain recombines TRBV11-1 with TRBJ2-3, with D hard to call. This CDR3 has 16 residues. The germline V gene has CDR1 SGHAT and CDR2 FQDESV (reference sequence). Trimming took 2 bases from V and 1 from J, leaving 13 bases between them. The CDR3 DNA sequence: TGTGCCAGCAGCTTAACCCTAGTTGAGGGCACAGATACGCAGTATTTT. Protein sequence: CASSLTLVEGTDTQYF.

The V gene is TRBV5-5, the J gene TRBJ1-6, with D hard to call. Germline CDR1 is SGHKS and CDR2 is YYEKEE (reference sequence). This CDR3 is built from 17 residues. Trimming removed 3 bases at V and 1 base at J, with 14 bases between. The CDR3 nucleotides are TGTGCCAGCAGCTCCTTCGGGGAAACTTCCTATAATTCACCCCTCCACTTT. It translates to CASSSFGETSYNSPLHF.

For the CDR3, the DNA is TGCAGTGCTAGTTTTTGGGGAGGCGAGACCCAGTACTTC. It translates to CSASFWGGETQYF. The rearrangement uses TRBV20-1 and TRBJ2-5, with D maybe TRBD2 (6 bases). V lost 3 bases and J lost 5, with 13 bases in between. This CDR3 has 13 amino acids. CDR1 and CDR2 from the germline V gene are DFQATT and SNEGSKA (reference sequence).

The V call is TRBV6-6, the J call TRBJ1-4; maybe TRBD1 (6 bases). Per germline, CDR1 MNHNY and CDR2 SVGAGI (reference sequence). Trimming stripped 7 bases from V and 6 bases from J, with 15 bases between. CDR3 length: 14 amino acids. Here the CDR3 reads CASNQGQLYEKLFF. The CDR3 DNA sequence: TGTGCCAGCAACCAAGGACAGCTATATGAAAAACTGTTTTTT.

This chain links TRBV5-4 with TRBJ2-4, with D possibly matching TRBD1 (6 bases). The germline V gene encodes CDR1 SGHNT and CDR2 YYREEE (reference sequence). This CDR3 region has 17 residues. The germline V and J ends were trimmed by 0 bases and 0 bases, with 13 bases remaining between them. This chain's CDR3 is CASSLAGQLLAKNIQYF. CDR3 bases: TGTGCCAGCAGCTTGGCGGGACAACTTCTAGCCAAAAACATTCAGTACTTC.

This sequence joins TRBV6-5 and TRBJ2-1, with D possibly being TRBD2 (5 bases). The V gene lost 4 bases and the J gene lost 5 bases, with 15 bases spanning the gap. The CDR3 loop spans 15 amino acids. CDR1 and CDR2 (germline): MNHEY, SVGAGI. The CDR3: CASSLASGLNNEQFF. In nucleotides, the CDR3 is TGTGCCAGCAGTTTAGCGTCCGGACTGAACAATGAGCAGTTCTTC.

Regarding this clone: A junction boundary mismatches the germline segment, possibly from a read error. The chain recombines TRBV6-1 with TRBJ1-2; D gene uncertain. The CDR3 contains 10 residues. CDR1 is MNHNS, CDR2 SASEGT, per germline. CDR3 nucleotide sequence: TGTGCCAGCAGTGATTCTGACAACGCCTTC. This sequence encodes CASSDSDNAF.

The chain links TRBV28 to TRBJ2-7; a weak D match, TRBD2 (6 bases). The CDR3 covers 14 residues. Between the trimmed V and J ends, which lost 9 bases and 3 bases, there was a span of 18 bases. Germline CDR1 and CDR2: MDHEN and SYDVKM. CDR3: CASLVGGSSYEQYF. CDR3 sequence (DNA): TGTGCCAGTCTCGTTGGGGGGTCCAGCTACGAGCAGTACTTC.